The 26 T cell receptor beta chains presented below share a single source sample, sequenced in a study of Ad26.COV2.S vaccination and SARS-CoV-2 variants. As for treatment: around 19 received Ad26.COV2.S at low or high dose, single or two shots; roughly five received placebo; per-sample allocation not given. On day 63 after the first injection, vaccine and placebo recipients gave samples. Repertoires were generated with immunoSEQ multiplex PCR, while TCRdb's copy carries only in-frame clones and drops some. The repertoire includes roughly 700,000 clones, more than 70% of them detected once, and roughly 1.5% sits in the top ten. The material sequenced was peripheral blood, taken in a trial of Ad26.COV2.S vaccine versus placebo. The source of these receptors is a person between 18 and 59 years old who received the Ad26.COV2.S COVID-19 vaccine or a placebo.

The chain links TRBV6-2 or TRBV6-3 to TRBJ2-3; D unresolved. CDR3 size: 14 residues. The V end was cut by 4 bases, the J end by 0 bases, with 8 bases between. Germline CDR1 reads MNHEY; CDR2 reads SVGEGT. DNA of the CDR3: TGTGCCAGCAGTTTGACCCTCAGCACAGATACGCAGTATTTT. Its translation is CASSLTLSTDTQYF.

The CDR3 is CASGKIAGGPYEQYF. DNA of the CDR3: TGTGCTAGTGGTAAGATAGCGGGAGGGCCCTACGAGCAGTACTTC. This chain connects TRBV12-5 to TRBJ2-7, with 11 bases matching TRBD2. The germline CDR1 and CDR2 sequences are LGHNT and FRNRAP. Trimming took 5 bases from V and 2 from J; bases not matched to a gene: 5. The CDR3 totals 15 residues.

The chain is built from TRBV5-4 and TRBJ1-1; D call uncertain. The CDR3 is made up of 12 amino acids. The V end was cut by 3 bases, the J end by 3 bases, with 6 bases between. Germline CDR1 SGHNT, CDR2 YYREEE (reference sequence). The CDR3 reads CASSSPDTEAFF. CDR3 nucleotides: TGTGCCAGCAGCTCGCCAGACACTGAAGCTTTCTTT.

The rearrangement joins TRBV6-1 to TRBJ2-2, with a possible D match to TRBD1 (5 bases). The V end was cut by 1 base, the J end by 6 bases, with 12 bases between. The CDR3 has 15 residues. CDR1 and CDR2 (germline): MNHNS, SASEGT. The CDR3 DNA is TGTGCCAGCAGTGAAGTCTTAAGGGGCGCCGGGGAGCTGTTTTTT. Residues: CASSEVLRGAGELFF.

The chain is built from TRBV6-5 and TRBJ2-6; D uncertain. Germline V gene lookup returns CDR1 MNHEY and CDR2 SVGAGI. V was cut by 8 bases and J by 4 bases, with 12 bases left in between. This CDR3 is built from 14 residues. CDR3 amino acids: CASSPSAGANVLTF. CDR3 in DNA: TGTGCCAGCTCTCCCAGTGCGGGGGCCAACGTCCTGACTTTC.

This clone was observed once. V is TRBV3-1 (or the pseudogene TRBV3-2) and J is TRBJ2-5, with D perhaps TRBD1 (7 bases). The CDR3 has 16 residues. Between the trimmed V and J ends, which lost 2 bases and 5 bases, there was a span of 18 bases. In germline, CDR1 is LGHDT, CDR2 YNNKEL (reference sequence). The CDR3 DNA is TGTGCCAGCAGCCAACGTTCTACGACAGGGAGGGAGACCCAGTACTTC. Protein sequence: CASSQRSTTGRETQYF.

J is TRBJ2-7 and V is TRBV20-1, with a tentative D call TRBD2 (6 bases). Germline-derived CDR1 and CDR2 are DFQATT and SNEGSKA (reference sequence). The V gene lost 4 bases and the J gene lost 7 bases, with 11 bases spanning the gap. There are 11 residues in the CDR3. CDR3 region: CSATPSVEQYF. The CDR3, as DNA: TGCAGTGCTACTCCTAGCGTAGAGCAGTACTTC.

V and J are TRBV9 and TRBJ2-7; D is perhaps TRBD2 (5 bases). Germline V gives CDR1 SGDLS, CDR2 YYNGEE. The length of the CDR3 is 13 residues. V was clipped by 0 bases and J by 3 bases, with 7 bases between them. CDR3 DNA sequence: TGTGCCAGCAGCGTAGTTGAGGGCTACGAGCAGTACTTC. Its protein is CASSVVEGYEQYF.

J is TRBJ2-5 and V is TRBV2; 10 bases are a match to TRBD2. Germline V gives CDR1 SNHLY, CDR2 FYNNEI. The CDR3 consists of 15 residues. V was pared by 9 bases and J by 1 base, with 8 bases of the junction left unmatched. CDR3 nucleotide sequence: TGTGCCAGTGAGGAGCGGGAGGGATTCCAAGAGACCCAGTACTTC. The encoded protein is CASEEREGFQETQYF.

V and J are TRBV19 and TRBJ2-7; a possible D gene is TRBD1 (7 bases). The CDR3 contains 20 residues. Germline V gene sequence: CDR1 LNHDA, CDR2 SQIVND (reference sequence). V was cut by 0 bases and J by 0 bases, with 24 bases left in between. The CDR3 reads CASSIDRGTAVRLSSYEQYF. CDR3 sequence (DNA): TGTGCCAGTAGTATAGATCGCGGGACAGCAGTACGATTAAGCTCCTACGAGCAGTACTTC.

CDR3 nucleotide sequence: TGTGCCACAACCGGGACAGGGCAAGAAAAACTGTTTTTT. Translating it yields CATTGTGQEKLFF. The V gene is TRBV19, the J gene TRBJ1-4, with 9 bases matching TRBD1. The J segment lost 8 bases and the V segment lost 10 bases, leaving 8 bases of the junction unmatched. This CDR3 is 13 amino acids long. Germline V CDR1 and CDR2: LNHDA, SQIVND (reference sequence).

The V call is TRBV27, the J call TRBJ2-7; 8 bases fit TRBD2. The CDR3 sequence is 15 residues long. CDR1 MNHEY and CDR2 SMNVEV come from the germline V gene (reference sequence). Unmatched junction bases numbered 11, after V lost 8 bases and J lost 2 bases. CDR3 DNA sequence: TGTGCCAGCTCTCGTACCGGGACTAGTGCCTACGAGCAGTACTTC. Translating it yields CASSRTGTSAYEQYF.

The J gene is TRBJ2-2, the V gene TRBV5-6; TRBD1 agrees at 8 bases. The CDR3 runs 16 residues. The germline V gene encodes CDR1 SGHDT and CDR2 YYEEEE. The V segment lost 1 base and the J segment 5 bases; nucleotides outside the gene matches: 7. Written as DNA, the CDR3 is TGTGCCAGCAGCTTGAACGGACAGGGATGGACCGGGGAGCTGTTTTTT. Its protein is CASSLNGQGWTGELFF.

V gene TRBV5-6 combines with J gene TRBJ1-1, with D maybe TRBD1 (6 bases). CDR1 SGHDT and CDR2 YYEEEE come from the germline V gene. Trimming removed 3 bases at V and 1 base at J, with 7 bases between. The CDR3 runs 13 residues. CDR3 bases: TGTGCCAGCAGCTGGGGACAGAACACTGAAGCTTTCTTT. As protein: CASSWGQNTEAFF.

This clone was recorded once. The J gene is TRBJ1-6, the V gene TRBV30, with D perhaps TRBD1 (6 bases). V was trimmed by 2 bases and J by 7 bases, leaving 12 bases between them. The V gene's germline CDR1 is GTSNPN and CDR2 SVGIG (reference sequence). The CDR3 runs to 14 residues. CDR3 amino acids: CAWSLGAANSPLHF. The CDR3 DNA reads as TGTGCCTGGAGTTTGGGGGCTGCGAATTCACCCCTCCACTTT. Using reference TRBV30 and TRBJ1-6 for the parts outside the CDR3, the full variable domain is SQTIHQWPATLVQPVGSPLSLECTVEGTSNPNLYWYRQAAGRGLQLLFYSVGIGQISSEVPQNLSASRPQDRQFILSSKKLLLSDSGFYLCAWSLGAANSPLHFGNGTRLTVT.

The CDR3 here is CASSYSWDRDDGYTF. The CDR3 DNA is TGTGCCAGCAGTTACTCATGGGACAGGGATGATGGCTACACCTTC. The chain is built from TRBV6-5 and TRBJ1-2, with 9 bases lining up with TRBD1. The CDR3 runs 15 residues. The junction had 5 bases not matched to a gene; V was cut back by 0 bases and J by 6 bases. Looked up from germline, CDR1 is MNHEY and CDR2 is SVGAGI.

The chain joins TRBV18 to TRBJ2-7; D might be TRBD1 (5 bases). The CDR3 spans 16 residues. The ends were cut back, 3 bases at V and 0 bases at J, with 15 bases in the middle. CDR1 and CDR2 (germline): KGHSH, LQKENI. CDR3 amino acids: CASSPVTGVFSYEQYF. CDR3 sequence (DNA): TGTGCCAGCTCACCGGTAACAGGTGTCTTCTCCTACGAGCAGTACTTC.

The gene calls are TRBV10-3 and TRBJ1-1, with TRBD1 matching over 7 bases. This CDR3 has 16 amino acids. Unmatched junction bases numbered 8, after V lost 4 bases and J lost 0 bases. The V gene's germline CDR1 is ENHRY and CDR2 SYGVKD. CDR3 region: CAISATDRVMNTEAFF. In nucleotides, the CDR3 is TGTGCCATCAGTGCTACTGACAGGGTTATGAACACTGAAGCTTTCTTT.

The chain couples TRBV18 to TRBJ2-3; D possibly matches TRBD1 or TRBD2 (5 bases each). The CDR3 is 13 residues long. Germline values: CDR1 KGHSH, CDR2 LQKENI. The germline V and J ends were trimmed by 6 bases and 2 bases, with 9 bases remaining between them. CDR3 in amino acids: CASSRGDTDTQYF. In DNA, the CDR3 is TGTGCCAGCTCTAGAGGGGACACAGATACGCAGTATTTT.

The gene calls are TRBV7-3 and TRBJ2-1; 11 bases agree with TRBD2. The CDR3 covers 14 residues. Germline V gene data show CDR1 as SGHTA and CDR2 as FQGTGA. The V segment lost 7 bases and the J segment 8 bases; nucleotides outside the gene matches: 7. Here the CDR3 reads CASKSTSGDDEQFF. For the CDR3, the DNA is TGTGCCAGCAAATCGACTAGCGGGGACGATGAGCAGTTCTTC.

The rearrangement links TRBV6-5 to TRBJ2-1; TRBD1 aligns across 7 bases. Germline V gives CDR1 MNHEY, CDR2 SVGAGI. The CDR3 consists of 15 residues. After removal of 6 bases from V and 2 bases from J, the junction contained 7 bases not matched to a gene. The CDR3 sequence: CASSLDRAPYNEQFF. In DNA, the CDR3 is TGTGCCAGCAGCCTTGACAGGGCGCCCTACAATGAGCAGTTCTTC.

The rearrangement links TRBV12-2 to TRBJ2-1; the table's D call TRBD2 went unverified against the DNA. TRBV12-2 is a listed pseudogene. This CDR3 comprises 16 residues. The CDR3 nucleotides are TGTGCAAGTCGCCCCCGAACTAGCGGCTCCTACAATGAGCAGTTCTTC. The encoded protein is CASRPRTSGSYNEQFF.

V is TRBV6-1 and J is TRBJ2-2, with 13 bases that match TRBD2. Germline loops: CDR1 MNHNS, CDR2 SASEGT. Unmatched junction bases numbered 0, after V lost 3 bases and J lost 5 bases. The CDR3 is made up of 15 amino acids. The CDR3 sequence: CASSEGLAGTGELFF. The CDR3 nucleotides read TGTGCCAGCAGTGAGGGACTAGCGGGAACCGGGGAGCTGTTTTTT.

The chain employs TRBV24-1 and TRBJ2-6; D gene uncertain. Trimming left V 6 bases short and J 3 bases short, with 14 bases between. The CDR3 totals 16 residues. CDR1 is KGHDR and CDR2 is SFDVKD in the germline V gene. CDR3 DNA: TGTGCCACCAGTTTGGGGAAGTCGTATGGGGCCAACGTCCTGACTTTC. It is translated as CATSLGKSYGANVLTF.

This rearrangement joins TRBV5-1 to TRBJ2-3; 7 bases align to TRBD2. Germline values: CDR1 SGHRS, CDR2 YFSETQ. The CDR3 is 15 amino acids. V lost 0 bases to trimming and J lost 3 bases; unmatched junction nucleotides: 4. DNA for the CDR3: TGCGCCAGCAGCTTGGAGAAGCGGGAAACAGATACGCAGTATTTT. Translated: CASSLEKRETDTQYF.

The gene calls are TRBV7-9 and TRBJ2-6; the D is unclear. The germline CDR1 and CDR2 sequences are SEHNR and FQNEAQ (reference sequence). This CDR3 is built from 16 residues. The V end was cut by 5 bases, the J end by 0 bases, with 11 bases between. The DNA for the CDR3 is TGTGCCAGCAGCACCAAGGCGGACTCTGGGGCCAACGTCCTGACTTTC. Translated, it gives CASSTKADSGANVLTF.